This T cell receptor beta chain was captured by sequencing in a study of CD8 T cell repertoires and HIV-1 epitope variants. The method was immunoSEQ multiplex PCR; TCRdb's version includes in-frame clones alone and lacks a portion of them. Of about 4,900 clones in the sample, 50% to 75% were seen once. V was pared by 3 bases and J by 2 bases, with 8 bases between. The CDR3 consists of 14 residues. Germline-derived CDR1 and CDR2 are SNHLY and FYNNEI. This clone is a singleton in its sample. The antigen is unknown. This TCR came from a male donor with HIV. V gene TRBV2 combines with J gene TRBJ1-3; D ambiguous. The source material was cultured CD8+ T cells derived from PBMCs. CDR3 loop: CASSDDVAGNTIYF. The CDR3 coding sequence is TGTGCCAGCAGTGATGATGTGGCTGGAAACACCATATATTTT. Variable domain in full (rest from reference TRBV2 and TRBJ1-3): EPEVTQTPSHQVTQMGQEVILRCVPISNHLYFYWYRQILGQKVEFLVSFYNNEISEKSEIFDDQFSVERPDGSNFTLKIRSTKLEDSAMYFCASSDDVAGNTIYFGEGSWLTVV.